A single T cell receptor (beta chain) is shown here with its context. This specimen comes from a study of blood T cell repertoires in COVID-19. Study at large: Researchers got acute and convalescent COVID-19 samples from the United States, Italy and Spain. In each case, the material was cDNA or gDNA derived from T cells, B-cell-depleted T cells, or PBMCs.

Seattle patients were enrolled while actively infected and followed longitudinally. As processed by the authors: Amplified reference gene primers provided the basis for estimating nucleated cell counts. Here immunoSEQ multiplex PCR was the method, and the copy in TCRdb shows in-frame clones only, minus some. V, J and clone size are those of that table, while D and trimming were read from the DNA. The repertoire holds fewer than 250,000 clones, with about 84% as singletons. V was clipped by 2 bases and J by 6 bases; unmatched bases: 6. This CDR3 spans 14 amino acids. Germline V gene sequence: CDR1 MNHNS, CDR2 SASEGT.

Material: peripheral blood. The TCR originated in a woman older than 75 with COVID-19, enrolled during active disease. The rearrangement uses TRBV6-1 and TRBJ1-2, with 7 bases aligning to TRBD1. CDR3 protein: CASSESQGVDGYTF. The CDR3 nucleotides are TGTGCCAGCAGTGAATCGCAGGGGGTAGATGGCTACACCTTC.